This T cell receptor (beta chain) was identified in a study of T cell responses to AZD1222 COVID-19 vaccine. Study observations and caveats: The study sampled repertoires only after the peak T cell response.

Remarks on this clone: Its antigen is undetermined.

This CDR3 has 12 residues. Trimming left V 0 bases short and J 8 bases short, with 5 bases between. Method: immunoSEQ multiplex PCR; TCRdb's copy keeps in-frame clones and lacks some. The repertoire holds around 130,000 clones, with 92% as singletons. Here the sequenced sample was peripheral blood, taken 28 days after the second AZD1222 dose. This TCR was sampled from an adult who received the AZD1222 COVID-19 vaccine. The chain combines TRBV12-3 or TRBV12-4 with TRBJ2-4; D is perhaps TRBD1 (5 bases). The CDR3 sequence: CASSLAGDIQYF. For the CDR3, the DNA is TGTGCCAGCAGTTTAGCAGGGGACATTCAGTACTTC.